Detailed here is one T cell receptor beta chain. CDR3 length: 14 amino acids. The germline V gene encodes CDR1 SGHRS and CDR2 YFSETQ. V was cut by 0 bases and J by 7 bases, with 13 bases left in between. This specimen belongs to a study of control samples from healthy donors and cancer patients. Some clones are missing from TCRdb's copy, which holds only in-frame ones; the method was immunoSEQ multiplex PCR. The profile covers about 89,000 clones, with more than 75% appearing a single time and approximately 2.1% taken by the ten largest. The sequence was collected from a woman aged 40-49 years in good health. The sequenced material came from blood. The chain carries TRBV5-1 and TRBJ2-5; D is unresolved. DNA for the CDR3: TGCGCCAGCAGCTTGGACCGTTACATGGGGACCCAGTACTTC. Translated, it gives CASSLDRYMGTQYF. Looking up the rest from reference TRBV5-1 and TRBJ2-5 gives the full variable domain: KAGVTQTPRYLIKTRGQQVTLSCSPISGHRSVSWYQQTPGQGLQFLFEYFSETQRNKGNFPGRFSGRQFSNSRSEMNVSTLELGDSALYLCASSLDRYMGTQYFGPGTRLLVL.